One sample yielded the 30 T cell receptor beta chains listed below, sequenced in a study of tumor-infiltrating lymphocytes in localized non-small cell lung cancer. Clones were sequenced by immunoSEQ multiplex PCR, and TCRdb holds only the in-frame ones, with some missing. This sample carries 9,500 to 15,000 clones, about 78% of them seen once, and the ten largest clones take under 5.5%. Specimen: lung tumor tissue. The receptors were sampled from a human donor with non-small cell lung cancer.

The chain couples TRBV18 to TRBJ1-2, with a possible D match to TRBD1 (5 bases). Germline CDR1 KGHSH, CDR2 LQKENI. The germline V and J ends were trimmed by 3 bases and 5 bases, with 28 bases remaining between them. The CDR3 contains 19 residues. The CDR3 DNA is TGTGCCAGCTCACCTCGCACAGGCGACATAGCGGGAGGTCCTTATGGCTACACCTTC. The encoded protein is CASSPRTGDIAGGPYGYTF.

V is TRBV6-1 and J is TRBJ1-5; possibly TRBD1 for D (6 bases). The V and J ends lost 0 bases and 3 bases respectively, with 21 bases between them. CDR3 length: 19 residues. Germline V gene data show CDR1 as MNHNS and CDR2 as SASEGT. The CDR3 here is CASSEAAGGLRRINQPQHF. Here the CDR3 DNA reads TGTGCCAGCAGTGAAGCGGCGGGGGGCTTACGTCGAATCAATCAGCCCCAGCATTTT.

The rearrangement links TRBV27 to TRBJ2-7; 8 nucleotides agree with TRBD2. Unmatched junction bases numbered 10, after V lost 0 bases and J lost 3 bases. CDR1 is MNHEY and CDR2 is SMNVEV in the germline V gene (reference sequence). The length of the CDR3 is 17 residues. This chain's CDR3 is CASSLSPGSGRSYEQYF. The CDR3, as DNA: TGTGCCAGCAGTTTATCCCCAGGAAGCGGGAGAAGCTACGAGCAGTACTTC.

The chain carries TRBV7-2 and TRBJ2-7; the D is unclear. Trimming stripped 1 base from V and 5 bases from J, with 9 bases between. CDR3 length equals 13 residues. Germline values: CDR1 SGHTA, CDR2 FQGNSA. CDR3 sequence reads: CASSLGGENEQYF. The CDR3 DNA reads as TGTGCCAGCAGCTTAGGCGGAGAGAACGAGCAGTACTTC.

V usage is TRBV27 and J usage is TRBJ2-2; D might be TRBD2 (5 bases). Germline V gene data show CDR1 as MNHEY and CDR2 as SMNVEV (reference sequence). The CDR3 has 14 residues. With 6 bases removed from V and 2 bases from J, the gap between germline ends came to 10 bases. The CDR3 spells CASSRGLNTGELFF. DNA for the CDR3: TGTGCCAGCAGCCGAGGACTTAACACCGGGGAGCTGTTTTTT.

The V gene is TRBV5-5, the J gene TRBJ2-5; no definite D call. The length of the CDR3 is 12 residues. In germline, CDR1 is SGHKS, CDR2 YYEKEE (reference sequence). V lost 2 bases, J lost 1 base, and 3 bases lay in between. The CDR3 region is CASSFPQETQYF. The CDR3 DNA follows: TGTGCCAGCAGCTTCCCCCAAGAGACCCAGTACTTC.

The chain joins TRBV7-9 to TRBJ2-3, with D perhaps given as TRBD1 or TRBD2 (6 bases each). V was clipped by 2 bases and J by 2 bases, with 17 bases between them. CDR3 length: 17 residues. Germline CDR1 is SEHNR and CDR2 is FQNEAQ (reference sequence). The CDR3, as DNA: TGTGCCAGCAGCTTAAACGGGGGCACTCGGCACACAGATACGCAGTATTTT. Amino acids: CASSLNGGTRHTDTQYF.

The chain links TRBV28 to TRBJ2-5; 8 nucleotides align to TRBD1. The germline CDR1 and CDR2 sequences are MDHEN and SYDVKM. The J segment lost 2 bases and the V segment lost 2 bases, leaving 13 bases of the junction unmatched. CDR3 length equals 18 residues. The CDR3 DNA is TGTGCCAGCAGTTTAGGGTTCTCGTGGGACAGGAAACAAGAGACCCAGTACTTC. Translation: CASSLGFSWDRKQETQYF.

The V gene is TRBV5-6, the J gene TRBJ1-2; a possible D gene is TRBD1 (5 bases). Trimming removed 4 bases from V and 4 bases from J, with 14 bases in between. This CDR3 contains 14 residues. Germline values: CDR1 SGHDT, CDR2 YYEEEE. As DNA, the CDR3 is TGTGCCAGCAGCGCCAGGGTGTTTTTCTATGGCTACACCTTC. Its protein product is CASSARVFFYGYTF.

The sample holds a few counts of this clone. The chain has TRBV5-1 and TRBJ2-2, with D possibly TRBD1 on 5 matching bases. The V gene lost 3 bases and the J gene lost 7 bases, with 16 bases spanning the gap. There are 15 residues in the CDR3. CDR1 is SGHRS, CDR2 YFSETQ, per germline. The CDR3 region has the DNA TGCGCCAGCAGCTATTATCAGGGAACTGGCGGGGAGCTGTTTTTT. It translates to CASSYYQGTGGELFF.

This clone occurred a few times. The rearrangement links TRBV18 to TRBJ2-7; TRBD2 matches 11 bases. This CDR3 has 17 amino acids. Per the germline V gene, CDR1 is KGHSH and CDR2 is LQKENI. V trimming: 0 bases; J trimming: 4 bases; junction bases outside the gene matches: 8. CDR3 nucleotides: TGTGCCAGCTCACCACCGTTGACTAGCGGGAAGTGGTACGAGCAGTACTTC. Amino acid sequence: CASSPPLTSGKWYEQYF.

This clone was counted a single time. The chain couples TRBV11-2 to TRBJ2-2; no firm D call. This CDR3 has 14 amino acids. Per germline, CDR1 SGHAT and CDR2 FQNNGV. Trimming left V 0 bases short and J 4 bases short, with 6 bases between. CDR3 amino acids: CASSLEQITGELFF. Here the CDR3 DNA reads TGTGCCAGCAGCTTAGAACAGATCACCGGGGAGCTGTTTTTT.

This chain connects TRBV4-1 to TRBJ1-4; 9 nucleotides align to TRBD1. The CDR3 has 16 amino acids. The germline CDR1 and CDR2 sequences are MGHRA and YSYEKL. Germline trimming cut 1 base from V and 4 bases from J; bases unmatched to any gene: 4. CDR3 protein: CASSQAQTGGNEKLFF. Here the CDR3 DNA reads TGCGCCAGCAGCCAAGCTCAGACAGGGGGTAATGAAAAACTGTTTTTT.

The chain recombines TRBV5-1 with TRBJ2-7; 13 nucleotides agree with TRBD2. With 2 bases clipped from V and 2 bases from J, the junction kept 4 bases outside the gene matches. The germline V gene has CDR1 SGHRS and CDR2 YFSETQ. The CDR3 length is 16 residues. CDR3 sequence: CASSFGGLAGPYEQYF. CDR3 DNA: TGCGCCAGCAGCTTTGGGGGACTAGCGGGACCCTACGAGCAGTACTTC.

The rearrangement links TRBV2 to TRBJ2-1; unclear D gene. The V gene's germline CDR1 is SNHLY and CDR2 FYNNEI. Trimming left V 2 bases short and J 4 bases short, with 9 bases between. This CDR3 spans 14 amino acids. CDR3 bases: TGTGCCAGCAGTGAATGGGTCGATTACAATGAGCAGTTCTTC. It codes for CASSEWVDYNEQFF.

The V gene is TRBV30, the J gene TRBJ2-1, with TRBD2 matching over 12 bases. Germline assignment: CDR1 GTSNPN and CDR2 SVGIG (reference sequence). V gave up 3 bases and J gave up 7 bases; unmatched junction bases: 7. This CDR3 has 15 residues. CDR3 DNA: TGTGCCTGGAGGTGGCTAGCGGGAGGGTTTAATGAGCAGTTCTTC. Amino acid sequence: CAWRWLAGGFNEQFF.

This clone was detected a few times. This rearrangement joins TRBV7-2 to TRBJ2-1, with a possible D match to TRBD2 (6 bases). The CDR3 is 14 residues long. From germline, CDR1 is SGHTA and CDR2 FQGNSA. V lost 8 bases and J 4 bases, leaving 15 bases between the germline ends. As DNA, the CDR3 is TGTGCCAGCGCCTTCCCGGGACTGTACAATGAGCAGTTCTTC. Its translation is CASAFPGLYNEQFF.

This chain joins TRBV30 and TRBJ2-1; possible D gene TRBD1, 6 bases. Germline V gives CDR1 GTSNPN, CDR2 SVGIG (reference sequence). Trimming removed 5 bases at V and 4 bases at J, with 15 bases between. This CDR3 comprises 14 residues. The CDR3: CAWASGVLYNEQFF. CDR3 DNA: TGTGCCTGGGCCTCAGGGGTGCTTTACAATGAGCAGTTCTTC.

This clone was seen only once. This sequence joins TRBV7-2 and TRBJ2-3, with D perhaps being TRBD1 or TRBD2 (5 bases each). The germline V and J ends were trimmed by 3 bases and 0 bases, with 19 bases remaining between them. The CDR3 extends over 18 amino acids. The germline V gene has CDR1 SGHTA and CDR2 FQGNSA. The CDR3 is CASSFGGQGPSSTDTQYF. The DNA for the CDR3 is TGTGCCAGCAGCTTTGGAGGTCAGGGCCCTTCTAGCACAGATACGCAGTATTTT.

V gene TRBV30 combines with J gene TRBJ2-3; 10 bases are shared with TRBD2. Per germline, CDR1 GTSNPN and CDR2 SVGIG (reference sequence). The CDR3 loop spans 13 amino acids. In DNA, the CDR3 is TGTGCTCGGACTAGCGGAAGCACAGATACGCAGTATTTT. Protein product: CARTSGSTDTQYF.

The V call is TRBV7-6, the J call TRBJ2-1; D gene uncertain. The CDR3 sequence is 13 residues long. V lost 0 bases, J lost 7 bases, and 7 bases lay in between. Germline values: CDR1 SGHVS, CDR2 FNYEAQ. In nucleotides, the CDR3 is TGTGCCAGCAGCTTAGCTATAAGGAATGAGCAGTTCTTC. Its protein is CASSLAIRNEQFF.

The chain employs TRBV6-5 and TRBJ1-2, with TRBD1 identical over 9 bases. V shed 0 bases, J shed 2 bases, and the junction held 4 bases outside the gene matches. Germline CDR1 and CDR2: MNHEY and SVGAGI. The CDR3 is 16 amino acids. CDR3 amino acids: CASSYSPGQGNYGYTF. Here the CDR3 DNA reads TGTGCCAGCAGTTACTCGCCGGGACAGGGAAACTATGGCTACACCTTC.

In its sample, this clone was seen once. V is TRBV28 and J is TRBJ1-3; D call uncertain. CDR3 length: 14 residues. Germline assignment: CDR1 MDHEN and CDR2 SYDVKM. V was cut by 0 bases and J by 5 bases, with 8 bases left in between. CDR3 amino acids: CASSLWGARNTIYF. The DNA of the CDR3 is TGTGCCAGCAGTTTATGGGGAGCTAGAAACACCATATATTTT.

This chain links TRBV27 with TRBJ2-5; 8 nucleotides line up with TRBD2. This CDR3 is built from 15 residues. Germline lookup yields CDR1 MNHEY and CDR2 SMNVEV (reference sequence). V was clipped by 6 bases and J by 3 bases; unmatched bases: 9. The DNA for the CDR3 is TGTGCCAGCAGCCCGGGGGGGGGCCACAAAGAGACCCAGTACTTC. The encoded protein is CASSPGGGHKETQYF.

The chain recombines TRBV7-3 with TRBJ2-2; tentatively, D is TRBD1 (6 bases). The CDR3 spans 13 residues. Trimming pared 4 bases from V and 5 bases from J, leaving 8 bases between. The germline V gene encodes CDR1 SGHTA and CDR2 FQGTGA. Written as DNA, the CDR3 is TGTGCCAGCAGCTCCACAGGGACCGGGGAGCTGTTTTTT. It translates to CASSSTGTGELFF.

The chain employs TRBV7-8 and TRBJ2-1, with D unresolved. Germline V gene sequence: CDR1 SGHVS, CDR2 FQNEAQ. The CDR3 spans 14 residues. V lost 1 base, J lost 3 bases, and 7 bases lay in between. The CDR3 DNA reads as TGTGCCAGCAGCTTAGGGGCTGGCTACAATGAGCAGTTCTTC. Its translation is CASSLGAGYNEQFF. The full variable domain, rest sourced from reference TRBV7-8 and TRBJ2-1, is GAGVSQSPRYKVAKRGQDVALRCDPISGHVSLFWYQQALGQGPEFLTYFQNEAQLDKSGLPSDRFFAERPEGSVSTLKIQRTQQEDSAVYLCASSLGAGYNEQFFGPGTRLTVL.

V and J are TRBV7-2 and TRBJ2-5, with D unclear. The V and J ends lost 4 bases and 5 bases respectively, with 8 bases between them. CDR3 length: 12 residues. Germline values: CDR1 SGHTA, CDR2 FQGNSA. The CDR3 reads CASSSLGETQYF. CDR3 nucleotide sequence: TGTGCCAGCAGCTCCCTGGGGGAGACCCAGTACTTC. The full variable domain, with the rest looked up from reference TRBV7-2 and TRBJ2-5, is GAGVSQSPSNKVTEKGKDVELRCDPISGHTALYWYRQSLGQGLEFLIYFQGNSAPDKSGLPSDRFSAERTGGSVSTLTIQRTQQEDSAVYLCASSSLGETQYFGPGTRLLVL.

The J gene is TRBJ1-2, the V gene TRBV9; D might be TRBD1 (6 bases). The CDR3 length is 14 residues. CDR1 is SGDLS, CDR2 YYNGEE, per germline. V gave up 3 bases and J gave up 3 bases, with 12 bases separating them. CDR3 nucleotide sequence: TGTGCCAGCAGCGCCCAGGACAGCTACTATGGCTACACCTTC. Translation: CASSAQDSYYGYTF.

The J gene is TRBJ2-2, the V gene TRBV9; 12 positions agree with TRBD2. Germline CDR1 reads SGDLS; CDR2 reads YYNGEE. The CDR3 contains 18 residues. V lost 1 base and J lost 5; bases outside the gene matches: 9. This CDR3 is CASSVSSSGGATTGELFF. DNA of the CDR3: TGTGCCAGCAGCGTATCGTCTAGCGGGGGGGCAACAACCGGGGAGCTGTTTTTT.

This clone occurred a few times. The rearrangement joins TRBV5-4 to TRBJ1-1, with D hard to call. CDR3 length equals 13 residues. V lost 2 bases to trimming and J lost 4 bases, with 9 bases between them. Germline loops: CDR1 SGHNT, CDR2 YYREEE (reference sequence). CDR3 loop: CASSFGFITEAFF. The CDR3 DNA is TGTGCCAGCAGCTTTGGTTTTATCACTGAAGCTTTCTTT.